This T cell receptor (beta chain) comes out of a study of T cells after yellow fever vaccination. Study-wide findings and caveats: Abundant clonotypes from the bulk population could contaminate FACS-sorted repertoires. Subsequent booster samples again held most clones from primary vaccination (around 96% CD4, about 90% CD8).

This clonotype was detected a few times. The target antigen is unknown. The CDR3 totals 20 residues. Per germline, CDR1 MNHEY and CDR2 SVGEGT. Trimming shortened V by 0 bases and J by 2 bases, and 23 bases separated the two germline ends. TCRdb analysed the 5' RACE reads with MiXCR anew, one entry per CDR3 protein. The sample contains fewer than 400,000 distinct CDR3 sequences, roughly 6.2% of which appear only once. Here the sequenced sample was PBMCs, taken 5 days after the yellow fever booster vaccination. This sequence was found in a man in his thirties or forties who received the YFV17D yellow fever vaccine. The chain is built from TRBV6-2 or TRBV6-3 and TRBJ1-5; maybe TRBD1 (6 bases). This CDR3 reads CASSYSSTGGGISGNQPQHF. For the CDR3, the DNA is TGTGCCAGCAGTTACTCGAGCACAGGAGGGGGGATAAGTGGCAATCAGCCCCAGCATTTT.